The 15 T cell receptor beta chains below come from one sample, sequenced in a study of human T cells and chemical hapten exposure. TCRdb reprocessed the RACE reads with MiXCR, giving one entry per CDR3 protein. The data show around 300,000 distinct CDR3 sequences, around 7.3% seen once. Time point described: pre-sensitization, week 0. This sample's treatment: therapeutic diphenylcyclopropenone sensitization with weekly scalp DPC. The sequencing here drew on whole blood, taken in connection with sensitization to the hapten diphenylcyclopropenone (DPC). Receptor source: a man in his late teens or twenties with alopecia areata. Some clones in this sample may be carry-over from other donors' samples.

This clonotype has at least ten counts. The rearrangement joins TRBV20-1 to TRBJ1-2; D unresolved. The CDR3 sequence is 15 residues long. Germline V gives CDR1 DFQATT, CDR2 SNEGSKA (reference sequence). The V gene lost 0 bases and the J gene lost 0 bases, with 11 bases spanning the gap. As DNA, the CDR3 is TGCAGTGCTAGAGATTTCGGGCCTTCTAACTATGGCTACACCTTC. Amino acid sequence: CSARDFGPSNYGYTF.

The genes are TRBV12-3 or TRBV12-4 and TRBJ2-5; 14 bases are a match to TRBD2. V lost 4 bases and J lost 3; bases outside the gene matches: 4. The CDR3 consists of 16 residues. The CDR3 bases are TGTGCCAGCAGTTCCATGGGACTAGCGGGGGAAGAGACCCAGTACTTC. Residues: CASSSMGLAGEETQYF.

In DNA, the CDR3 is TGTGCCAGCAGCGAAAGGGGCGACGGTTTAACCTCTGGAAACACCATATATTTT. This translates into CASSERGDGLTSGNTIYF. The chain joins TRBV7-9 to TRBJ1-3; TRBD1 might be the D (5 bases). The V gene's germline CDR1 is SEHNR and CDR2 FQNEAQ (reference sequence). This CDR3 region has 18 residues. Trimming took 5 bases from V and 0 from J, leaving 20 bases between them.

This clonotype was observed a handful of times. The V and J genes are TRBV12-3 or TRBV12-4 and TRBJ2-3; D is ambiguous. The V and J ends lost 2 bases and 6 bases respectively, with 15 bases between them. The CDR3 loop spans 15 amino acids. The DNA for the CDR3 is TGTGCCAGCAGTTTACAGGACGGGCGGTCGGATACGCAGTATTTT. Its translation: CASSLQDGRSDTQYF.

This clonotype was observed a handful of times. V is TRBV7-2 and J is TRBJ2-1, with TRBD2 identical over 7 bases. Germline-derived CDR1 and CDR2 are SGHTA and FQGNSA. There are 16 residues in the CDR3. Trimming cost V 6 bases and J 0 bases; bases outside gene matches: 8. The CDR3: CASSPQRGGSYNEQFF. The CDR3 nucleotides read TGTGCCAGCAGTCCCCAGCGGGGAGGCTCCTACAATGAGCAGTTCTTC.

This clonotype was seen a handful of times. The chain recombines TRBV12-3 or TRBV12-4 with TRBJ1-3, with no clear D. The CDR3 runs 12 residues. Trimming took off 3 bases at V and 5 bases at J, with 5 bases between the two ends. CDR3 region: CASSFLRNTIYF. In DNA form, the CDR3 reads TGTGCCAGCAGTTTTCTAAGAAACACCATATATTTT.

This clonotype was observed a handful of times. The chain is built from TRBV20-1 and TRBJ2-3; TRBD2 matches 10 bases. The CDR3 contains 15 residues. V was pared by 6 bases and J by 5 bases, with 11 bases of the junction left unmatched. Germline V gene sequence: CDR1 DFQATT, CDR2 SNEGSKA (reference sequence). The CDR3 nucleotides are TGCAGTGCCGTCCCGCTAGCGGGGGTTAGAGATACGCAGTATTTT. Translating gives CSAVPLAGVRDTQYF.

This clonotype was observed a handful of times. The rearrangement links TRBV14 to TRBJ1-4; D unclear. Germline lookup yields CDR1 SGHDN and CDR2 FVKESK. This CDR3 comprises 15 residues. Between the trimmed V and J ends, which lost 4 bases and 4 bases, there was a span of 13 bases. CDR3 region: CASSRGWQLNEKLFF. CDR3 DNA sequence: TGTGCCAGCAGCCGCGGGTGGCAGCTTAATGAAAAACTGTTTTTT. The variable domain in full, with the rest retrieved from reference TRBV14 and TRBJ1-4, is EAGVTQFPSHSVIEKGQTVTLRCDPISGHDNLYWYRRVMGKEIKFLLHFVKESKQDESGMPNNRFLAERTGGTYSTLKVQPAELEDSGVYFCASSRGWQLNEKLFFGSGTQLSVL.

The chain has TRBV28 and TRBJ1-5; 8 bases fit TRBD1. CDR1 is MDHEN, CDR2 SYDVKM, per germline. Losses at the gene ends were 5 bases for V and 7 bases for J; bases not matched to a gene: 13. The CDR3 runs 16 residues. This CDR3 reads CASSVPQQGAWQPQHF. DNA for the CDR3: TGTGCCAGCAGTGTCCCCCAGCAGGGGGCTTGGCAGCCCCAGCATTTT.

The chain combines TRBV7-3 with TRBJ2-1; tentative D call: TRBD2 (5 bases). Germline V lookup: CDR1 SGHTA, CDR2 FQGTGA. V lost 1 base, J lost 2 bases, and 15 bases lay in between. The length of the CDR3 is 17 residues. The DNA of the CDR3 is TGTGCCAGCAGCTTAAGGGTAGTCCGGGATCCCTACAATGAGCAGTTCTTC. It is translated as CASSLRVVRDPYNEQFF.

The chain uses TRBV6-2 or TRBV6-3 and TRBJ2-7; D possibly corresponds to TRBD1 (6 bases). Germline loops: CDR1 MNHEY, CDR2 SVGEGT. The CDR3 runs to 12 residues. V was pared by 6 bases and J by 4 bases, with 10 bases between. CDR3 coding DNA: TGTGCCAGCAGCCAAGGACAGTACGAGCAGTACGTC. Translated, it gives CASSQGQYEQYV.

Only one count was recorded for this clonotype. The rearrangement links TRBV4-1 to TRBJ2-1; D ambiguous. The V and J ends lost 3 bases and 12 bases respectively, with 15 bases between them. CDR1 MGHRA and CDR2 YSYEKL come from the germline V gene. The CDR3 consists of 13 residues. The CDR3 coding sequence is TGCGCCAGCAGCCAGCACCTGGGCTATGGGCAGTTCTTC. Its protein is CASSQHLGYGQFF.

This clonotype was seen more than once but under ten times. V and J are TRBV10-2 and TRBJ2-5; TRBD2 matches 10 bases. In germline, CDR1 is WSHSY, CDR2 SAAADI. The CDR3 is 14 amino acids. The trim removed 6 bases at V and 1 base at J, leaving 2 bases unmatched. CDR3 nucleotide sequence: TGCGCCAGCAGCCCTAGCGGGAGCCAAGAGACCCAGTACTTC. As protein: CASSPSGSQETQYF.

The gene calls are TRBV19 and TRBJ2-3, with D possibly matching TRBD2 (6 bases). V shed 1 base and J shed 2 bases, with 13 bases lying between them. The germline V gene encodes CDR1 LNHDA and CDR2 SQIVND (reference sequence). CDR3 length: 16 amino acids. The DNA for the CDR3 is TGTGCCAGTAGTATAGCGGGGGTTGTCAACACAGATACGCAGTATTTT. This sequence encodes CASSIAGVVNTDTQYF.

The genes are TRBV28 and TRBJ2-7, with D unclear. Germline V lookup: CDR1 MDHEN, CDR2 SYDVKM. This CDR3 has 15 amino acids. The ends were cut back, 0 bases at V and 4 bases at J, with 13 bases in the middle. The CDR3 is CASSLCHLITYEQYF. CDR3 bases: TGTGCCAGCAGTTTATGCCACTTGATCACGTACGAGCAGTACTTC.